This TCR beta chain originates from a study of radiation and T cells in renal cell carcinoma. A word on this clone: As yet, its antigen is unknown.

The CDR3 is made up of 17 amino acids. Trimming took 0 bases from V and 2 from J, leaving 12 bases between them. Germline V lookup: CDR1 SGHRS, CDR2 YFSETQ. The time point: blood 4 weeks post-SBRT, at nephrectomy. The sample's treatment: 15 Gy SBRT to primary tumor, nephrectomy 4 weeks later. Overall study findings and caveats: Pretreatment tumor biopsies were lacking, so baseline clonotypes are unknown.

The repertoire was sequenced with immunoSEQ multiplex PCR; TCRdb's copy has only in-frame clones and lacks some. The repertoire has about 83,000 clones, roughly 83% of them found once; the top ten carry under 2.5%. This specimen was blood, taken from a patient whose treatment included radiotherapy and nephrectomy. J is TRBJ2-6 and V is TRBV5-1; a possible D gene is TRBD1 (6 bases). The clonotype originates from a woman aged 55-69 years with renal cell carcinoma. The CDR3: CASSLAGAGAGANVLTF. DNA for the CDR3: TGCGCCAGCAGCTTGGCCGGGGCAGGGGCTGGGGCCAACGTCCTGACTTTC.